The clone carrying this TCR beta chain was seen more than once but under ten times. Deletions cut 6 bases from V and 6 bases from J, with 14 bases between. CDR1 and CDR2 (germline): MNHEY, SVGEGT. The CDR3 covers 14 residues. This entry belongs to a study of Ad26.COV2.S vaccination and SARS-CoV-2 variants. The treatment: 15 to 20 received Ad26.COV2.S at low or high dose, single or two shots; several received placebo; per-sample allocation not given. Sampling was performed 63 days after the first vaccine or placebo injection. Donation came from an adult in Boston who was aged 18-55 years. Sequencing was performed with immunoSEQ multiplex PCR; in TCRdb, only in-frame clones are kept and a portion is missing. The sample has around 300,000 clones; around 90% are singletons.

The chain uses TRBV6-2 or TRBV6-3 and TRBJ1-4; D remains ambiguous. This receptor was identified in a person aged 18 to 65 who received the Ad26.COV2.S COVID-19 vaccine or a placebo. The starting material was peripheral blood, obtained in a trial of Ad26.COV2.S vaccine versus placebo. This CDR3 reads CASSPLAAHEKLFF. In nucleotides, the CDR3 is TGTGCCAGCAGCCCGCTCGCGGCACATGAAAAACTGTTTTTT.